Presented here are 23 T cell receptor beta chains from one specimen sequenced in a study of identical twins. TCRdb reprocessed the 5' RACE reads via MiXCR and lists one record per CDR3 protein. The sample has 450,000 to 600,000 distinct CDR3 sequences; around 20% are singletons. The same specimen was also included in a second study, on yellow fever vaccine responses in identical twins.

The sample taken for sequencing was CD4+ T cells sorted from blood. The receptors come from a woman between 18 and 29 years old in good health.

The sample holds a few counts of this clonotype. V is TRBV12-3 or TRBV12-4 and J is TRBJ2-3, with 7 bases lining up with TRBD1. The CDR3 has 13 residues. V lost 6 bases to trimming and J lost 6 bases; unmatched junction nucleotides: 6. The CDR3 spells CASRGQLFDTQYF. The CDR3 DNA sequence: TGTGCCAGCAGGGGACAGCTTTTTGATACGCAGTATTTT.

The chain links TRBV9 to TRBJ1-5; possible D gene TRBD1, 6 bases. Germline CDR1 and CDR2: SGDLS and YYNGEE. Trimming took 4 bases from V and 6 from J, leaving 14 bases between them. CDR3 length: 14 residues. The chain's CDR3 is CASSQEEGGQPQHF. As DNA, the CDR3 is TGTGCCAGCAGCCAAGAAGAGGGGGGTCAGCCCCAGCATTTT.

This clonotype was seen more than once but under ten times. The gene calls are TRBV10-3 and TRBJ1-3; the D is unclear. This CDR3 has 16 residues. From germline, CDR1 is ENHRY and CDR2 SYGVKD. Between the trimmed V and J ends, which lost 3 bases and 4 bases, there was a span of 16 bases. The CDR3 loop reads CAISEGFPTGGNTIYF. CDR3 bases: TGTGCCATCAGTGAAGGTTTCCCGACCGGGGGAAACACCATATATTTT.

This chain connects TRBV28 to TRBJ2-5; the match to TRBD2 covers 8 bases. Germline lookup yields CDR1 MDHEN and CDR2 SYDVKM. V gave up 4 bases and J gave up 7 bases; unmatched junction bases: 14. CDR3 size: 16 residues. The CDR3 region has the DNA TGTGCCAGCAGTTCCCCTGGACTAGCCCACAGAGGGACCCAGTACTTC. Amino acid sequence: CASSSPGLAHRGTQYF.

This clonotype appeared a few times. The chain combines TRBV4-1 with TRBJ1-2; D call uncertain. Trimming took 1 base from V and 2 from J, leaving 11 bases between them. This CDR3 has 15 residues. The germline V gene has CDR1 MGHRA and CDR2 YSYEKL. The CDR3 loop reads CASSQGTGNNYGYTF. The CDR3 nucleotides are TGCGCCAGCAGCCAAGGGACGGGAAACAACTATGGCTACACCTTC.

The chain joins TRBV7-9 to TRBJ2-1; 9 nucleotides match TRBD2. This CDR3 region has 13 residues. Trimming removed 7 bases from V and 8 bases from J; junction bases left unmatched: 6. The germline V gene encodes CDR1 SEHNR and CDR2 FQNEAQ (reference sequence). The CDR3 nucleotides are TGTGCCAGCAAGGTAGCGGGAGCTCATGAGCAGTTCTTC. It specifies CASKVAGAHEQFF.

The chain combines TRBV6-5 with TRBJ2-3, with 8 nucleotides matching TRBD2. The CDR3 is 15 residues long. The germline V gene encodes CDR1 MNHEY and CDR2 SVGAGI. The V gene end was trimmed by 0 bases and the J gene end by 6 bases; junction bases not matched to a gene: 5. The CDR3 is CASSYSGGRPDTQYF. The CDR3 nucleotides read TGTGCCAGCAGTTACTCGGGCGGGAGGCCGGATACGCAGTATTTT.

This clonotype occurred a few times. The chain joins TRBV6-1 to TRBJ1-1; tentatively, D is TRBD1 (6 bases). This CDR3 comprises 13 residues. Trimming took off 6 bases at V and 4 bases at J, with 12 bases between the two ends. Germline assignment: CDR1 MNHNS and CDR2 SASEGT. The CDR3 DNA reads as TGTGCCAGCAGGACGACAGGCCCCACTGAAGCTTTCTTT. Amino acids: CASRTTGPTEAFF.

The chain is built from TRBV7-3 and TRBJ2-1; D unclear. The length of the CDR3 is 13 residues. The V end was cut by 0 bases, the J end by 8 bases, with 8 bases between. Per germline, CDR1 SGHTA and CDR2 FQGTGA. CDR3 DNA: TGTGCCAGCAGCTTAACACTTGGCCATGAGCAGTTCTTC. Translated, it gives CASSLTLGHEQFF.

This clonotype was seen repeatedly, ten times or more. The chain is built from TRBV28 and TRBJ2-4; D unclear. In germline, CDR1 is MDHEN, CDR2 SYDVKM. The CDR3 contains 16 residues. The germline V and J ends were trimmed by 7 bases and 0 bases, with 16 bases remaining between them. The CDR3 loop is CASNPGGPKAKNIQYF. In DNA, the CDR3 is TGTGCCAGCAACCCAGGCGGCCCTAAAGCCAAAAACATTCAGTACTTC.

The V call is TRBV10-3, the J call TRBJ2-7; weak D call: TRBD1 (6 bases). The V end lost 5 bases, the J end lost 4 bases, and 12 bases lay between the germline ends. Germline V gene data show CDR1 as ENHRY and CDR2 as SYGVKD. There are 13 residues in the CDR3. The CDR3 sequence is CAISSSGTYEQYV. In DNA form, the CDR3 reads TGTGCCATCAGTTCGTCAGGGACATACGAGCAGTACGTC.

This clonotype was detected only a few times. The chain recombines TRBV5-1 with TRBJ2-5; 7 bases map to TRBD2. The CDR3 extends over 13 amino acids. V was pared by 4 bases and J by 5 bases, with 5 bases of the junction left unmatched. Germline values: CDR1 SGHRS, CDR2 YFSETQ. The CDR3 region is CASSAGAAETQYF. CDR3 sequence (DNA): TGCGCCAGCAGCGCGGGAGCAGCTGAGACCCAGTACTTC.

This clonotype was counted a few times. V gene TRBV6-1 combines with J gene TRBJ1-3, with D perhaps matching TRBD1 (5 bases). Germline V CDR1 and CDR2: MNHNS, SASEGT. CDR3 length equals 16 residues. The V and J ends lost 7 bases and 0 bases respectively, with 16 bases between them. CDR3 protein: CASMVAGSHSGNTIYF. In DNA, the CDR3 is TGTGCCAGCATGGTAGCAGGGTCCCACTCTGGAAACACCATATATTTT.

The table lists this clonotype with a few counts. The chain carries TRBV7-9 and TRBJ2-7; tentatively, D is TRBD1 (6 bases). V was trimmed by 8 bases and J by 1 base, leaving 9 bases between them. The germline V gene has CDR1 SEHNR and CDR2 FQNEAQ (reference sequence). This CDR3 comprises 12 residues. Here the CDR3 reads CASSDSSYEQYF. CDR3 DNA sequence: TGTGCCAGCTCGGACAGTTCCTACGAGCAGTACTTC.

This sequence joins TRBV12-3 or TRBV12-4 and TRBJ1-1; the D is unclear. The CDR3 runs to 17 residues. Trimming pared 6 bases from V and 0 bases from J, leaving 20 bases between. CDR3 loop: CASRATYGPRMNTEAFF. CDR3 DNA: TGTGCCAGCAGGGCGACGTACGGACCCCGGATGAACACTGAAGCTTTCTTT.

This clonotype was counted only a few times. The J gene is TRBJ2-3, the V gene TRBV12-3 or TRBV12-4, with TRBD2 matching 10 bases. The CDR3 covers 15 residues. After removal of 5 bases from V and 7 bases from J, the junction contained 9 bases not matched to a gene. The CDR3 DNA is TGTGCCAGCAGTCCGAACCTAGCGGGAGCTTATACGCAGTATTTT. It is translated as CASSPNLAGAYTQYF.

The chain combines TRBV11-3 with TRBJ2-7, with D possibly being TRBD2 (6 bases). CDR3 length: 13 amino acids. V lost 5 bases and J lost 7, with 15 bases in between. Per germline, CDR1 SGHNT and CDR2 YENEEA. The CDR3 coding sequence is TGTGCCAGCAGCAAACCGGGACTCCCGGAGCAGTACTTC. Protein: CASSKPGLPEQYF.

V is TRBV20-1 and J is TRBJ2-1, with 7 bases identical to TRBD2. CDR1 is DFQATT, CDR2 SNEGSKA, per germline (reference sequence). The V gene end was trimmed by 6 bases and the J gene end by 5 bases; junction bases not matched to a gene: 13. CDR3 length: 15 amino acids. CDR3 sequence: CSAWRGSSGNNEQFF. The CDR3 coding sequence is TGCAGTGCATGGCGGGGGTCTAGCGGAAACAATGAGCAGTTCTTC.

This clonotype was counted only a few times. The chain uses TRBV7-6 and TRBJ2-3, with unresolved D. This CDR3 region has 14 residues. The germline gives CDR1 SGHVS, CDR2 FNYEAQ. The V end was cut by 2 bases, the J end by 0 bases, with 6 bases between. The CDR3 DNA follows: TGTGCCAGCAGCTTAAGGGCTAGCACAGATACGCAGTATTTT. Protein product: CASSLRASTDTQYF.

V gene TRBV12-3 or TRBV12-4 combines with J gene TRBJ2-1, with 7 bases that match TRBD2. The trim removed 6 bases at V and 8 bases at J, leaving 4 bases unmatched. This CDR3 has 12 residues. DNA of the CDR3: TGTGCCAGCAGCTGGACTAGTCATGAGCAGTTCTTC. Translation gives CASSWTSHEQFF.

This rearrangement joins TRBV27 to TRBJ2-7, with TRBD2 matching 8 bases. The CDR3 consists of 15 residues. Trimming cost V 6 bases and J 0 bases; bases outside gene matches: 7. Germline CDR1 and CDR2: MNHEY and SMNVEV (reference sequence). The CDR3 spells CASRQTSANSYEQYF. Here the CDR3 DNA reads TGTGCCAGCAGACAGACTAGCGCGAACTCCTACGAGCAGTACTTC.

This chain joins TRBV6-1 and TRBJ2-7, with 11 positions matching TRBD2. V lost 0 bases to trimming and J lost 4 bases; unmatched junction nucleotides: 5. The CDR3 runs to 16 residues. Germline V CDR1 and CDR2: MNHNS, SASEGT. The CDR3 DNA reads as TGTGCCAGCAGTGAAGCGAAGGGACTAGCGGTATACGAGCAGTACTTC. Encoded protein: CASSEAKGLAVYEQYF.

A few counts support this clonotype. The chain links TRBV5-1 to TRBJ2-1; D may be TRBD1 (6 bases). The CDR3 is 15 residues long. Trimming pared 0 bases from V and 2 bases from J, leaving 9 bases between. Germline loops: CDR1 SGHRS, CDR2 YFSETQ. The CDR3 DNA follows: TGCGCCAGCAGCTTGGAGGGGGTCGCCTACAATGAGCAGTTCTTC. Protein sequence: CASSLEGVAYNEQFF.